The 19 T cell receptor beta chains given below trace back to one sample, sequenced in a study of cytomegalovirus exposure and HLA in healthy donors. The study ran its PCR with 60 Vbeta and 13 Jbeta primers. TCRdb's table, derived via immunoSEQ multiplex PCR, lists solely in-frame clones and lacks some. The data contain around 83,000 clones, roughly 78% of them singletons. The sequenced sample consisted of PBMCs. These receptors all come from a male donor in good health and CMV-seropositive.

This chain connects TRBV27 to TRBJ2-2, with D unresolved. The V end lost 8 bases, the J end lost 4 bases, and 17 bases lay between the germline ends. The CDR3 is 15 amino acids. Looked up from germline, CDR1 is MNHEY and CDR2 is SMNVEV (reference sequence). CDR3: CASPIRIRSTGELFF. The CDR3 DNA reads as TGTGCCAGCCCAATCCGCATTCGTAGCACCGGGGAGCTGTTTTTT.

This chain uses TRBV29-1 with TRBJ2-3; 7 bases line up with TRBD1. CDR3 size: 13 residues. V lost 5 bases and J lost 6; bases outside the gene matches: 8. Germline V CDR1 and CDR2: SQVTM, ANQGSEA. CDR3 DNA sequence: TGCAGCGTTCAGATCACAGGGGCCGATACGCAGTATTTT. Translated: CSVQITGADTQYF.

V usage is TRBV4-2 and J usage is TRBJ2-5; 10 bases are shared with TRBD2. In germline, CDR1 is LGHNA, CDR2 YNFKEQ. The trim removed 1 base at V and 5 bases at J, leaving 7 bases unmatched. The CDR3 runs 16 residues. The CDR3 loop reads CASSQGLAGGFETQYF. The CDR3 nucleotides are TGTGCCAGCAGCCAAGGATTAGCGGGGGGTTTTGAGACCCAGTACTTC.

This sequence joins TRBV7-3 and TRBJ2-7; TRBD1 matches at 8 bases. With 7 bases clipped from V and 2 bases from J, the junction kept 10 bases outside the gene matches. The CDR3 consists of 15 residues. The germline V gene encodes CDR1 SGHTA and CDR2 FQGTGA. The CDR3 sequence: CASNPLDRATYEQYF. Written as DNA, the CDR3 is TGTGCCAGCAACCCTTTGGACAGGGCTACCTACGAGCAGTACTTC. The full variable domain, its missing parts supplied by reference TRBV7-3 and TRBJ2-7, is GAGVSQTPSNKVTEKGKYVELRCDPISGHTALYWYRQSLGQGPEFLIYFQGTGAADDSGLPNDRFFAVRPEGSVSTLKIQRTERGDSAVYLCASNPLDRATYEQYFGPGTRLTVT.

This clone was detected only once. The chain joins TRBV19 to TRBJ2-3, with TRBD2 identical over 8 bases. Trimming cost V 0 bases and J 6 bases; bases outside gene matches: 8. Per germline, CDR1 LNHDA and CDR2 SQIVND (reference sequence). The CDR3 runs to 16 residues. CDR3 coding DNA: TGTGCCAGTAGTATAGATCCGGCGGGGGGCCGTGATACGCAGTATTTT. This encodes CASSIDPAGGRDTQYF.

The V gene is TRBV28, the J gene TRBJ1-2, with D tentatively TRBD1 (5 bases). CDR1 is MDHEN and CDR2 is SYDVKM in the germline V gene. Between the trimmed V and J ends, which lost 4 bases and 0 bases, there was a span of 18 bases. The CDR3 runs to 17 residues. This CDR3 is CASSSPGRGSANYGYTF. In DNA, the CDR3 is TGTGCCAGCAGTTCCCCAGGGCGGGGGTCAGCTAACTATGGCTACACCTTC.

The chain couples TRBV2 to TRBJ1-3; D not certain. V was pared by 3 bases and J by 0 bases, with 9 bases between. The germline V gene has CDR1 SNHLY and CDR2 FYNNEI. This CDR3 has 15 amino acids. The CDR3 loop reads CASSEDIASGNTIYF. CDR3 DNA: TGTGCCAGCAGTGAGGATATAGCCTCTGGAAACACCATATATTTT.

The chain combines TRBV6-4 with TRBJ2-3; 12 nucleotides match TRBD2. Germline CDR1 and CDR2: MRHNA and SNTAGT. The CDR3 extends over 16 amino acids. Trimming took 0 bases from V and 3 from J; bases not matched to a gene: 1. This CDR3 is CASSDSGTSGTDTQYF. In nucleotides, the CDR3 is TGTGCCAGCAGTGACTCGGGGACTAGCGGGACAGATACGCAGTATTTT.

The chain carries TRBV27 and TRBJ1-4; tentatively, D is TRBD1 (5 bases). Trimming pared 6 bases from V and 5 bases from J, leaving 16 bases between. CDR3 length: 15 amino acids. Germline values: CDR1 MNHEY, CDR2 SMNVEV (reference sequence). CDR3 coding DNA: TGTGCCAGCAGCTTTTACGGGACTGCAAATGAAAAACTGTTTTTT. Protein sequence: CASSFYGTANEKLFF.

The CDR3 bases are TGTGCCAGCAAACCTCTTCCGACAGGCGCCCAGCGGAACACTGAAGCTTTCTTT. Encoded protein: CASKPLPTGAQRNTEAFF. The chain uses TRBV19 and TRBJ1-1; a possible D gene is TRBD1 (6 bases). Germline lookup yields CDR1 LNHDA and CDR2 SQIVND (reference sequence). CDR3 length: 18 residues. V shed 9 bases and J shed 1 base, with 27 bases lying between them.

The V and J genes are TRBV4-2 and TRBJ2-3, with 12 bases fitting TRBD2. The ends lost 1 base at V and 4 bases at J; junction bases unmatched: 9. The CDR3 runs to 18 residues. Per germline, CDR1 LGHNA and CDR2 YNFKEQ. The CDR3 here is CASSQASSGGAIADTQYF. CDR3 bases: TGTGCCAGCAGCCAAGCCTCTAGCGGGGGGGCCATCGCAGATACGCAGTATTTT.

The chain combines TRBV11-2 with TRBJ2-3; 9 positions agree with TRBD2. CDR3 length: 13 residues. Germline assignment: CDR1 SGHAT and CDR2 FQNNGV. The V gene end was trimmed by 8 bases and the J gene end by 6 bases; junction bases not matched to a gene: 6. CDR3 DNA sequence: TGTGCCAGCCTACGGACTAGCGAGGATACGCAGTATTTT. The encoded protein is CASLRTSEDTQYF.

The chain carries TRBV19 and TRBJ1-2, with 7 bases fitting TRBD1. Germline V gene lookup returns CDR1 LNHDA and CDR2 SQIVND (reference sequence). The junction had 4 bases not matched to a gene; V was cut back by 3 bases and J by 6 bases. CDR3 length: 13 residues. DNA for the CDR3: TGTGCCAGTAGTATGCAGGGGGGCGATGGCTACACCTTC. Amino acids: CASSMQGGDGYTF.

This chain uses TRBV19 with TRBJ1-5, with D possibly TRBD1 on 6 matching bases. V shed 3 bases and J shed 5 bases, with 17 bases lying between them. Germline V lookup: CDR1 LNHDA, CDR2 SQIVND (reference sequence). This CDR3 contains 16 residues. The CDR3 nucleotides are TGTGCCAGTAGTATCCCCCAGGGGAGGGGGGATCAGCCCCAGCATTTT. Its translation: CASSIPQGRGDQPQHF.

The rearrangement uses TRBV27 and TRBJ1-2; D is unresolved. V was pared by 5 bases and J by 7 bases, with 14 bases between. The CDR3 contains 13 residues. The germline V gene has CDR1 MNHEY and CDR2 SMNVEV (reference sequence). CDR3 sequence reads: CASSPGRTGGYTF. CDR3 DNA: TGTGCCAGCAGTCCGGGGAGGACCGGTGGCTACACCTTC.

This clone showed up just a few times. The genes are TRBV6-7 and TRBJ1-1; D might be TRBD1 (5 bases). TRBV6-7 is filed as an ORF, its function uncertain. This CDR3 is 12 amino acids long. Trimming stripped 0 bases from V and 11 bases from J, with 10 bases between. CDR3 sequence reads: CASSYSEGKAFF. The CDR3 nucleotides are TGTGCCAGCAGTTACTCGGAGGGGAAGGCTTTCTTT.

This chain links TRBV23-1 with TRBJ2-7; 12 nucleotides align to TRBD1. TRBV23-1 is an open reading frame, and its role is uncertain. This CDR3 has 15 residues. Trimming cost V 4 bases and J 5 bases; bases outside gene matches: 6. The CDR3 DNA reads as TGCGCCAGCAGTCCCCGGGACAGGGGGCATGACGAGCAGTACTTC. Translating gives CASSPRDRGHDEQYF.

The V call is TRBV7-6, the J call TRBJ2-7; 7 bases map to TRBD1. This CDR3 has 14 amino acids. With 5 bases clipped from V and 3 bases from J, the junction kept 7 bases outside the gene matches. CDR1 is SGHVS, CDR2 FNYEAQ, per germline. DNA of the CDR3: TGTGCCAGCAGCATCGGACAGGAGAACTACGAGCAGTACTTC. This codes for CASSIGQENYEQYF.

The chain recombines TRBV11-2 with TRBJ2-7; unclear D gene. Germline loops: CDR1 SGHAT, CDR2 FQNNGV. The CDR3 length is 15 residues. V lost 4 bases to trimming and J lost 6 bases, with 19 bases between them. CDR3 sequence: CASSSTRQTPIEQYF. CDR3 sequence (DNA): TGTGCCAGCAGCTCAACGCGGCAGACTCCAATCGAGCAGTACTTC. Based on the CDR3 plus reference TRBV11-2 and TRBJ2-7, the full variable domain is EAGVAQSPRYKIIEKRQSVAFWCNPISGHATLYWYQQILGQGPKLLIQFQNNGVVDDSQLPKDRFSAERLKGVDSTLKIQPAKLEDSAVYLCASSSTRQTPIEQYFGPGTRLTVT.